A single sample gave rise to the 2 T cell receptor beta chains below, sequenced in a study of OX40 agonist ivuxolimab in advanced cancers. This table comes from immunoSEQ multiplex PCR, and its TCRdb copy is limited to in-frame clones, with some not included. The data hold more than 45,000 clones, with 80% to 95% observed a single time. The starting material was CD4+ or CD8+ T cells sorted from blood, obtained in a trial of the OX40 agonist ivuxolimab. Receptors originate from an adult with an advanced solid tumor such as melanoma, head and neck, liver or kidney cancer.

The CDR3 is CASRGSTGDETQYF. For the CDR3, the DNA is TGTGCCAGCAGGGGATCCACAGGGGATGAGACCCAGTACTTC. V gene TRBV7-9 combines with J gene TRBJ2-5, with TRBD1 matching 7 bases. Per the germline V gene, CDR1 is SEHNR and CDR2 is FQNEAQ (reference sequence). The CDR3 covers 14 residues. The V and J ends lost 6 bases and 5 bases, in that order; junction bases with no gene match: 9.

The CDR3 sequence is CASSQLGQGNGYTF. CDR3 coding DNA: TGTGCCAGCAGCCAATTGGGACAGGGGAATGGCTACACCTTC. The rearrangement joins TRBV5-6 to TRBJ1-2; 10 bases are a match to TRBD1. Germline CDR1 and CDR2: SGHDT and YYEEEE. CDR3 length equals 14 residues. The trim removed 4 bases at V and 6 bases at J, leaving 6 bases unmatched.